The 10 T cell receptor beta chains below all came from one sample that was sequenced in a study of blood T cell repertoires in COVID-19. Some clones are missing from TCRdb's copy, which holds only in-frame ones; the method was immunoSEQ multiplex PCR. The data hold 250,000 or so clones, with about nine tenths observed a single time. Sequencing was performed on PBMCs or T cells enriched from blood (not recorded which). The receptors come from a woman in her thirties with acute COVID-19.

V usage is TRBV4-3 and J usage is TRBJ2-1; possibly TRBD2 for D (5 bases). The V and J ends lost 3 bases and 3 bases respectively, with 9 bases between them. CDR3 length: 14 amino acids. Germline V gives CDR1 LGHNA, CDR2 YSLEER. This chain's CDR3 is CASSQSGVYNEQFF. The CDR3, as DNA: TGCGCCAGCAGCCAGAGCGGTGTCTACAATGAGCAGTTCTTC.

This clone was seen only a few times. The chain uses TRBV28 and TRBJ1-5; 8 bases line up with TRBD1. Trimming cost V 5 bases and J 6 bases; bases outside gene matches: 3. The CDR3 length is 13 residues. In germline, CDR1 is MDHEN, CDR2 SYDVKM. CDR3 nucleotides: TGTGCCAGCAGTATTACAGGGGGTCAGCCCCAGCATTTT. It codes for CASSITGGQPQHF. The whole variable domain, filled in from reference TRBV28 and TRBJ1-5, reads DVKVTQSSRYLVKRTGEKVFLECVQDMDHENMFWYRQDPGLGLRLIYFSYDVKMKEKGDIPEGYSVSREKKERFSLILESASTNQTSMYLCASSITGGQPQHFGDGTRLSIL.

DNA of the CDR3: TGTGCCAGCACCCCCCGGCAGGGCGGTATGAACACTGAAGCTTTCTTT. Translated: CASTPRQGGMNTEAFF. The chain carries TRBV25-1 and TRBJ1-1; the D gene is possibly TRBD1 (5 bases). The V gene lost 7 bases and the J gene lost 0 bases, with 18 bases spanning the gap. CDR3 length: 16 residues. Looked up from germline, CDR1 is MGHDK and CDR2 is SYGVNS.

The chain joins TRBV7-2 to TRBJ2-3, with TRBD2 identical over 7 bases. The trim removed 2 bases at V and 3 bases at J, leaving 14 bases unmatched. The length of the CDR3 is 18 residues. From germline, CDR1 is SGHTA and CDR2 FQGNSA. CDR3 coding DNA: TGTGCCAGCAGCTTAACCGGGGGGTACCCCGGCCGAACAGATACGCAGTATTTT. Translation gives CASSLTGGYPGRTDTQYF.

V is TRBV30 and J is TRBJ2-1; D may be TRBD2 (6 bases). From germline, CDR1 is GTSNPN and CDR2 SVGIG (reference sequence). The V end lost 5 bases, the J end lost 10 bases, and 12 bases lay between the germline ends. The CDR3 sequence is 11 residues long. The CDR3 loop is CAWDDGGEQFF. DNA for the CDR3: TGTGCCTGGGATGATGGAGGGGAGCAGTTCTTC.

V usage is TRBV9 and J usage is TRBJ2-1, with 12 nucleotides matching TRBD2. The germline gives CDR1 SGDLS, CDR2 YYNGEE. With 4 bases clipped from V and 1 base from J, the junction kept 3 bases outside the gene matches. The CDR3 sequence is 16 residues long. DNA of the CDR3: TGTGCCAGCAGCAAACTAGCGGGAGGTTCCTACAATGAGCAGTTCTTC. Its protein product is CASSKLAGGSYNEQFF. Drawing the rest from reference TRBV9 and TRBJ2-1, the complete variable domain is DSGVTQTPKHLITATGQRVTLRCSPRSGDLSVYWYQQSLDQGLQFLIQYYNGEERAKGNILERFSAQQFPDLHSELNLSSLELGDSALYFCASSKLAGGSYNEQFFGPGTRLTVL.

DNA of the CDR3: TGTGCCAGCAGCCCCCGGGGGGAGCAGTACTTC. The encoded protein is CASSPRGEQYF. This chain connects TRBV7-2 to TRBJ2-7; possibly TRBD2 for D (6 bases). CDR1 and CDR2 from the germline V gene are SGHTA and FQGNSA. The CDR3 runs 11 residues. V shed 5 bases and J shed 7 bases, with 9 bases lying between them. The complete variable domain, with remaining parts taken from reference TRBV7-2 and TRBJ2-7, reads GAGVSQSPSNKVTEKGKDVELRCDPISGHTALYWYRQSLGQGLEFLIYFQGNSAPDKSGLPSDRFSAERTGGSVSTLTIQRTQQEDSAVYLCASSPRGEQYFGPGTRLTVT.

J is TRBJ1-1 and V is TRBV2; 10 nucleotides align to TRBD1. The V gene's germline CDR1 is SNHLY and CDR2 FYNNEI. This CDR3 is 14 amino acids long. V trimming: 6 bases; J trimming: 5 bases; junction bases outside the gene matches: 6. The CDR3, as DNA: TGTGCCAGCAGCCCGACAGGGGGCGGAACTGAAGCTTTCTTT. Protein product: CASSPTGGGTEAFF.

V and J are TRBV18 and TRBJ2-5, with 8 nucleotides matching TRBD2. The V segment lost 6 bases and the J segment 2 bases; nucleotides outside the gene matches: 8. The CDR3 contains 15 residues. Looked up from germline, CDR1 is KGHSH and CDR2 is LQKENI. In nucleotides, the CDR3 is TGTGCCAGCTCCTCCCGGGGGGGGCGGCAAGAGACCCAGTACTTC. Amino acid sequence: CASSSRGGRQETQYF.

The CDR3 here is CASSRTGASNYGYTF. The DNA of the CDR3 is TGTGCCAGCAGTCGAACAGGGGCCAGTAACTATGGCTACACCTTC. The chain has TRBV6-5 and TRBJ1-2; 7 positions agree with TRBD1. The germline V gene encodes CDR1 MNHEY and CDR2 SVGAGI. The CDR3 runs to 15 residues. V lost 5 bases, J lost 1 base, and 7 bases stayed unmatched.